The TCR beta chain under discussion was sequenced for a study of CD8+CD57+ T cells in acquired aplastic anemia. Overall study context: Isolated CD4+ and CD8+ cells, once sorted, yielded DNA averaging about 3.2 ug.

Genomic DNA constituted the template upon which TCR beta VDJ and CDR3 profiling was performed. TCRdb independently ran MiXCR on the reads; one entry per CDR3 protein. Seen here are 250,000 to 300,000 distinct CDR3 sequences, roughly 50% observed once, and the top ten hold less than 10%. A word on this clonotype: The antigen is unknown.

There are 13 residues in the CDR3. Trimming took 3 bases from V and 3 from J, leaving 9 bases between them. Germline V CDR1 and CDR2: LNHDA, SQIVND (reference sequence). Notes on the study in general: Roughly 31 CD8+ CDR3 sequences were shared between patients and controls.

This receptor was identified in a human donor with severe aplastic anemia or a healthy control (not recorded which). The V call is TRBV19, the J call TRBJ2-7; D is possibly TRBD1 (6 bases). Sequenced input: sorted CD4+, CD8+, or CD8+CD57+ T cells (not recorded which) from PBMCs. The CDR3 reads CASSMGTNYEQYF. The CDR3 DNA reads TGTGCCAGTAGTATGGGGACAAACTACGAGCAGTACTTC.